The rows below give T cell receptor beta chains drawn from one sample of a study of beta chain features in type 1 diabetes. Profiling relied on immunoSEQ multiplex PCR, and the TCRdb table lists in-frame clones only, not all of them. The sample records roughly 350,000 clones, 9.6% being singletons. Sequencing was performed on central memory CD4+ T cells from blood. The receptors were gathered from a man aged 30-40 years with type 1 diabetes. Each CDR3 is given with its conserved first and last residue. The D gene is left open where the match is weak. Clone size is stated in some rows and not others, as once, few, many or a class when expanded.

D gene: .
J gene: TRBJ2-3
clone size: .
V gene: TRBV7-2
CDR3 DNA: TGTGCCAGCAGCCCCATAGGGGTCCTAGGGACAGATACGCAGTATTTT
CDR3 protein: CASSPIGVLGTDTQYF

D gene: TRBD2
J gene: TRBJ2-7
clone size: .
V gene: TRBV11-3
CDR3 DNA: TGTGCCAGCAGCTTTAGCGGGAGTACAGACGAGCAGTACTTC
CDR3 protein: CASSFSGSTDEQYF

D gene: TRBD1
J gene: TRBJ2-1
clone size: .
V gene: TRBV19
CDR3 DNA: TGTGCCAGGACCCCGGGCGGAGGACAGGGCTACAATGAGCAGTTCTTC
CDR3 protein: CARTPGGGQGYNEQFF

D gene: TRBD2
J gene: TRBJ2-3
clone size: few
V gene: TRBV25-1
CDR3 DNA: TGTGCCAGCAGTGATTTAACTAGCGGGTCAGATACGCAGTATTTT
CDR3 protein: CASSDLTSGSDTQYF

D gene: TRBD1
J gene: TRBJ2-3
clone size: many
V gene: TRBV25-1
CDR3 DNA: TGTGCCAGCAGCAGGGGGACAGATACGCAGTATTTT
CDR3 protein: CASSRGTDTQYF

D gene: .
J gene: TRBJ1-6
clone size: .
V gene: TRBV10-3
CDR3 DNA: TGTGCCATCAGTGAGTCGCGGTCACCCCTCCACTTT
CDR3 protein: CAISESRSPLHF

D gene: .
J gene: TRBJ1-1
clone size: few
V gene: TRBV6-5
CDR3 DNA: TGTGCCAGCAGTTACGGGGGGGGCGGCACTGAAGCTTTCTTT
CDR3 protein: CASSYGGGGTEAFF

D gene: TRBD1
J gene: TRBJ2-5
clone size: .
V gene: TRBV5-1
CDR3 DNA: TGCGCCAGCAGCCCCGAGGGACAGGGGGGAGAGACCCAGTACTTC
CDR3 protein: CASSPEGQGGETQYF

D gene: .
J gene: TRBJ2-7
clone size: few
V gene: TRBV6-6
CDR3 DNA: TGTGCCAGCAGTCCCCAGGGCGCTGGCCCGTACGAGCAGTACTTC
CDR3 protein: CASSPQGAGPYEQYF

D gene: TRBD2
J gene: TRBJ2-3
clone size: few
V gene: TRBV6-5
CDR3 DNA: TGTGCCATCAAGGGGGGACTAGCGGGAGTAGATACGCAGTATTTT
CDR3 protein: CAIKGGLAGVDTQYF

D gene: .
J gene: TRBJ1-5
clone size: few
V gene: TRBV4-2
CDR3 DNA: TGTGCCAGCAGCCAAGAGGCAGGGACGGGCAATCAGCCCCAGCATTTT
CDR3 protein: CASSQEAGTGNQPQHF

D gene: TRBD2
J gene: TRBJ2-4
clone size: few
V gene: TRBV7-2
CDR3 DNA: TGTGCCAGCAGCCCAGGACTAGCGGGAGCTCAAAACATTCAGTACTTC
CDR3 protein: CASSPGLAGAQNIQYF

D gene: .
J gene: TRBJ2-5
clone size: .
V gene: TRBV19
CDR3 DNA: TGTGCCAGTAGGCTTAAAGAGACCCAGTACTTC
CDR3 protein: CASRLKETQYF

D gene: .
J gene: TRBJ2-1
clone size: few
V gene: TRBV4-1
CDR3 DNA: TGCGCCAGCAGCCAAGGGGCCAGATACAATGAGCAGTTCTTC
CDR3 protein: CASSQGARYNEQFF

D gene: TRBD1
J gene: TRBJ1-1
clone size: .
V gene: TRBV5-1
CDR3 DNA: TGCGCCAGCAGCTCTGGACAGGGGGATGGCACTGAAGCTTTCTTT
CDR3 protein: CASSSGQGDGTEAFF

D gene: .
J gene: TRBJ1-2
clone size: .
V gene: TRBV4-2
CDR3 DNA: TGTGCCAGCAGCCAAGACAGGACCAACTATGGCTACACCTTC
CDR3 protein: CASSQDRTNYGYTF

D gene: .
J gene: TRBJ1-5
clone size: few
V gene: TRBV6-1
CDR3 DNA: TGTGCCAGCAGTGAACAGGGTGAGAATCAGCCCCAGCATTTT
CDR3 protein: CASSEQGENQPQHF

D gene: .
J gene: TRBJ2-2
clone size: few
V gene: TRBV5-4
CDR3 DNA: TGTGCCAGCAGCATAAACAGGGTCCCCGGGGAGCTGTTTTTT
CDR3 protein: CASSINRVPGELFF

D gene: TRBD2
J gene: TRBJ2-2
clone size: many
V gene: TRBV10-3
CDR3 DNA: TGTGCCATCAGTGAGTCGAGCGGGAGACGGGCCGGGGAGCTGTTTTTT
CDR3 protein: CAISESSGRRAGELFF

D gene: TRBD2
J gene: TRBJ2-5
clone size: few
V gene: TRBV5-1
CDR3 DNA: TGCGCCAGCAGCTTTAGCGGGACCAAGGAGGGGAAGACCCAGTACTTC
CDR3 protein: CASSFSGTKEGKTQYF

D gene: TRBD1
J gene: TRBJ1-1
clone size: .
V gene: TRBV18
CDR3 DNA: TGTGCCAGCTCACCAAGAGAGGGGGCCGCTGAAGCTTTCTTT
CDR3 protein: CASSPREGAAEAFF

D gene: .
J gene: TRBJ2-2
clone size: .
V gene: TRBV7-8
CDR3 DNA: TGTGCCAGCAGCTTAAGGGGCAGAGTGGAGACCGGGGAGCTGTTTTTT
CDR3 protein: CASSLRGRVETGELFF

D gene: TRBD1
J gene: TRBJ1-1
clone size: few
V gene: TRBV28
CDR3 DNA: TGTGCCAGCAGTAGTCGAGGGGGCTGGAACACTGAAGCTTTCTTT
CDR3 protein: CASSSRGGWNTEAFF